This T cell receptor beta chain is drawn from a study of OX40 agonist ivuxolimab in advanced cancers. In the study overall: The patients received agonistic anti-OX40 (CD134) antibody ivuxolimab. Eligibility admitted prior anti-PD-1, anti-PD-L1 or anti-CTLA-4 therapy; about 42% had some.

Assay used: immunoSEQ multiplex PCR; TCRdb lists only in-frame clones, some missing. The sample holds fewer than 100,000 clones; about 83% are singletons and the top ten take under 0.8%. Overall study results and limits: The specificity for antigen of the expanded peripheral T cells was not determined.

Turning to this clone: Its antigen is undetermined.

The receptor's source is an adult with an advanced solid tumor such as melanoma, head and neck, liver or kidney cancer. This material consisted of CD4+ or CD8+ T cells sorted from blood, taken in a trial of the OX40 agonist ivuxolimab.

The CDR3 coding sequence is TGTGCCAGCAGTCTGACAGGGCCCACTGAAGCTTTCTTT. Translation gives CASSLTGPTEAFF. The J gene is TRBJ1-1, the V gene TRBV11-2; 7 bases line up with TRBD1. The length of the CDR3 is 13 residues. Trimming took 6 bases from V and 4 from J; bases not matched to a gene: 5. Germline V CDR1 and CDR2: SGHAT, FQNNGV.